Presented here are 14 T cell receptor beta chains from one specimen sequenced in a study of response to subunit inactivated influenza vaccine. Each CDR3 protein is one row after TCRdb ran MiXCR on the RT-PCR reads. The sample consists of roughly 700,000 distinct CDR3 sequences, 15% to 17% of them appearing once. Sequencing was performed on PBMCs from blood, taken 12 days after vaccination. Source of these receptors: a man in his fifties who received an inactivated influenza vaccine.

The sample holds a few counts of this clonotype. The chain links TRBV20-1 to TRBJ2-1, with 10 bases lining up with TRBD2. The CDR3 is made up of 13 amino acids. Trimming at V came to 6 bases and at J to 4 bases, leaving 3 bases not matched to a gene. Germline V gives CDR1 DFQATT, CDR2 SNEGSKA (reference sequence). The CDR3 bases are TGCAGTGCGAGCGGGGGGGGGTACAATGAGCAGTTCTTC. The encoded protein is CSASGGGYNEQFF.

J is TRBJ2-2 and V is TRBV4-1, with 13 positions matching TRBD2. J gave up 10 bases and V 1 base, and 3 bases lay outside the gene matches. CDR3 length: 15 amino acids. Germline V gene data show CDR1 as MGHRA and CDR2 as YSYEKL. The CDR3: CASSQGGTSGKELFF. The CDR3 bases are TGCGCCAGCAGCCAAGGGGGGACTAGCGGGAAGGAGCTGTTTTTT.

V usage is TRBV12-3 or TRBV12-4 and J usage is TRBJ2-7, with D possibly being TRBD1 (5 bases). The V end was cut by 6 bases, the J end by 0 bases, with 12 bases between. CDR3 length: 14 residues. CDR3 sequence (DNA): TGTGCCAGCAGCCAGGGCTTGAGCTCCTACGAGCAGTACTTC. Its protein is CASSQGLSSYEQYF.

This clonotype was detected only a few times. The chain carries TRBV5-6 and TRBJ2-7, with 7 bases identical to TRBD2. The trim removed 3 bases at V and 4 bases at J, leaving 10 bases unmatched. CDR3 length equals 15 residues. Germline V gives CDR1 SGHDT, CDR2 YYEEEE. Here the CDR3 DNA reads TGTGCCAGCAGCTGGGGCTTGACTAGCTCATACGAGCAGTACTTC. Its translation is CASSWGLTSSYEQYF.

This clonotype turned up a few times. This chain connects TRBV7-3 to TRBJ2-5; the D gene is possibly TRBD2 (6 bases). The CDR3 is 14 residues long. V lost 6 bases and J 1 base, leaving 12 bases between the germline ends. Germline assignment: CDR1 SGHTA and CDR2 FQGTGA. This CDR3 reads CASSPQGGQETQYF. CDR3 nucleotide sequence: TGTGCCAGCAGTCCTCAGGGAGGCCAAGAGACCCAGTACTTC.

This clonotype was counted between two and nine times. CDR3 sequence reads: CASSQQVNSYEQYF. The CDR3 region has the DNA TGTGCCAGCTCACAGCAGGTAAACTCCTACGAGCAGTACTTC. The chain combines TRBV2 with TRBJ2-7, with D unresolved. Germline assignment: CDR1 SNHLY and CDR2 FYNNEI. The CDR3 has 14 amino acids. The V end lost 8 bases, the J end lost 0 bases, and 14 bases lay between the germline ends.

In its sample, this clonotype was seen a few times. V gene TRBV7-9 combines with J gene TRBJ2-5; D remains unclear. Germline CDR1 is SEHNR and CDR2 is FQNEAQ (reference sequence). The CDR3 sequence is 16 residues long. With 5 bases removed from V and 0 bases from J, the gap between germline ends came to 16 bases. The CDR3 protein is CASSPDRGWYQETQYF. CDR3 sequence (DNA): TGTGCCAGCAGCCCGGATCGTGGGTGGTACCAAGAGACCCAGTACTTC.

V gene TRBV6-2 or TRBV6-3 combines with J gene TRBJ2-7, with D maybe TRBD1 (6 bases). Trimming removed 10 bases at V and 6 bases at J, with 25 bases between. The CDR3 is made up of 15 amino acids. The germline gives CDR1 MNHEY, CDR2 SVGEGT. The CDR3 DNA reads as TGTGCCACCGTCAGGGGCAGGGGCCCTGTCTCCGAGCAGTACTTC. Translating gives CATVRGRGPVSEQYF.

The V gene is TRBV20-1, the J gene TRBJ2-7; no reliable D call. CDR1 is DFQATT, CDR2 SNEGSKA, per germline (reference sequence). This CDR3 is built from 14 residues. The V and J ends lost 2 bases and 7 bases respectively, with 18 bases between them. CDR3 residues: CSARPLDEVGEQYF. The CDR3 DNA reads TGCAGTGCTAGACCGCTGGACGAGGTGGGTGAGCAGTACTTC.

The sample holds many counts of this clonotype. The chain joins TRBV29-1 to TRBJ2-3; no clear D. V dropped 6 bases and J dropped 5 bases, with 15 bases sitting between them. The CDR3 covers 13 residues. From germline, CDR1 is SQVTM and CDR2 ANQGSEA. CDR3 in DNA: TGCAGCGTCCTGGAGTGGGTGGGAGATACGCAGTATTTT. The encoded protein is CSVLEWVGDTQYF.

This rearrangement joins TRBV3-1 to TRBJ2-7; 10 bases are a match to TRBD1. Germline V gives CDR1 LGHDT, CDR2 YNNKEL (reference sequence). The ends lost 3 bases at V and 4 bases at J; junction bases unmatched: 3. This CDR3 has 14 amino acids. CDR3 in DNA: TGTGCCAGCAGCCAGTGGGACAGGGGATACGAGCAGTACTTC. This translates into CASSQWDRGYEQYF.

This clonotype was observed at least ten times. The chain couples TRBV29-1 to TRBJ2-1; the D call may be TRBD1 or TRBD2 (5 bases each). Germline assignment: CDR1 SQVTM and CDR2 ANQGSEA. The CDR3 contains 13 residues. Trimming removed 8 bases from V and 8 bases from J, with 19 bases in between. CDR3 in amino acids: CSIRDPAVDEQFF. The CDR3 nucleotides read TGCAGCATCCGGGACCCAGCAGTGGATGAGCAGTTCTTC.

CDR3 loop: CASNNVGGSNEQFF. CDR3 nucleotides: TGTGCCAGCAATAATGTGGGGGGAAGCAATGAGCAGTTCTTC. The chain has TRBV5-5 and TRBJ2-1, with a possible D match to TRBD2 (6 bases). The V end was cut by 6 bases, the J end by 6 bases, with 16 bases between. In germline, CDR1 is SGHKS, CDR2 YYEKEE (reference sequence). The CDR3 is 14 amino acids.

This clonotype was counted only a few times. The V gene is TRBV6-2 or TRBV6-3, the J gene TRBJ2-7; the match to TRBD2 covers 7 bases. This CDR3 region has 16 residues. V dropped 0 bases and J dropped 0; count of bases not matched to a gene: 5. Germline loops: CDR1 MNHEY, CDR2 SVGEGT. DNA for the CDR3: TGTGCCAGCAGTTACTCGTTGCGGGGGAGCTCCTACGAGCAGTACTTC. It is translated as CASSYSLRGSSYEQYF.